Detailed here is one T cell receptor (beta chain). The sample comes from a study of blood T cell repertoires in COVID-19. Study overall: The cDNA or gDNA used as material had been derived from T cells, B-cell-depleted T cells, or PBMCs.

This CDR3 contains 13 residues. Germline assignment: CDR1 KGHSH and CDR2 LQKENI. V lost 3 bases, J lost 8 bases, and 13 bases lay in between. Methods used by the authors: Estimates of nucleated cell counts were drawn from the amplification of reference gene primers. Libraries were prepared by immunoSEQ multiplex PCR; TCRdb keeps only in-frame clonotypes and omits some of them. V and J calls and clone size come straight from that table; D and trimming were deduced from the DNA. The sample lists roughly 140,000 clones, about 90% seen once, with about 1.7% in the top ten. Sequencing used peripheral blood. The origin of this receptor is a woman aged 50 to 60 with acute or convalescent COVID-19. This chain links TRBV18 with TRBJ1-2, with D tentatively TRBD1 (6 bases). CDR3 nucleotides: TGTGCCAGCTCACCGGCGGACAGCTTGGGCTACACCTTC. Encoded protein: CASSPADSLGYTF.